This note documents a single TCR beta chain sequence. This specimen comes from a study of cytotoxic CD8 clonotypes in ibrutinib-treated CLL. Study at large: Each sample contained, on average, approximately 230,000 productive templates and some 90,000 productive rearrangements.

The repertoire was sequenced with immunoSEQ multiplex PCR; TCRdb's copy has only in-frame clones and lacks some. The repertoire holds tens of thousands of clones, with around 72% as singletons. Deletions cut 2 bases from V and 5 bases from J, with 12 bases between. CDR3 length equals 14 residues. Germline CDR1 is SGHTA and CDR2 is FQGTGA. Specimen: PBMCs, collected before ibrutinib treatment. The receptor was derived from a human donor with chronic lymphocytic leukemia. The rearrangement links TRBV7-3 to TRBJ2-5; the D is unclear. The CDR3 nucleotides are TGTGCCAGCAGCTTATACGGGTCCGAGGAGACCCAGTACTTC. Its translation: CASSLYGSEETQYF.